This TCR beta chain was sequenced in a study of T cell repertoires in cytomegalovirus infection. The V end lost 3 bases, the J end lost 1 base, and 14 bases lay between the germline ends. From germline, CDR1 is SGHDT and CDR2 YYEEEE. The CDR3 covers 15 residues. One entry per CDR3 protein results from TCRdb running MiXCR on the reads. The table includes 350,000 to 550,000 distinct CDR3 sequences, approximately 33% detected once. The material sequenced was PBMCs. V usage is TRBV5-6 and J usage is TRBJ2-7; D may be TRBD1 (5 bases). This clonotype originated in a human donor in good health (CMV status not recorded). Some clones in this sample may be carry-over from other donors' samples. This CDR3 reads CASSYRSGWSYEQYF. The CDR3, as DNA: TGTGCCAGCAGCTACAGGTCCGGGTGGTCCTACGAGCAGTACTTC.